The sample holds a few counts of the clone carrying this T cell receptor (beta chain). The CDR3 spans 16 residues. Germline values: CDR1 LNHDA, CDR2 SQIVND (reference sequence). Trimming took 4 bases from V and 6 from J, leaving 16 bases between them. This sample stems from a study of blood T cell repertoires in COVID-19. Study in general: Both acute and convalescent COVID-19 samples were obtained from the United States, Italy and Spain. PBMCs, B-cell-depleted T cells, or T cells provided the cDNA or gDNA that made up the material.

In the source study's methods: Estimation of nucleated cell counts relied on the amplification of reference gene primers. Here immunoSEQ multiplex PCR was the method, and the copy in TCRdb shows in-frame clones only, minus some. Clone size and the V and J calls come from that table; the DNA yielded D and trimming. The table has some 290,000 clones, roughly 85% seen once; the top ten hold less than 6%. This receptor was obtained from a man in his 60s who had recovered from COVID-19. The J gene is TRBJ1-6, the V gene TRBV19, with a possible D match to TRBD1 (5 bases). Input material: peripheral blood. The CDR3 here is CASSTLRQSTNSPLHF. In DNA form, the CDR3 reads TGTGCCAGTAGTACACTCAGACAGTCCACTAATTCACCCCTCCACTTT.